The 2 T cell receptor beta chains below were found in one sample sequenced in a study of blood T cell repertoires in COVID-19. Measured with immunoSEQ multiplex PCR; TCRdb has only the in-frame clones, and not every one. The repertoire holds around 200,000 clones, roughly 84% seen once, with 15% to 20% in the top ten. The sequencing input was peripheral blood. All receptors come from a woman older than 75 with active or convalescent COVID-19.

This clone appeared once. The chain uses TRBV7-3 and TRBJ2-2; TRBD2 might be the D (6 bases). The germline V gene has CDR1 SGHTA and CDR2 FQGTGA. Between the trimmed V and J ends, which lost 4 bases and 4 bases, there was a span of 16 bases. This CDR3 is built from 16 residues. CDR3 region: CASSSDRRGGTGELFF. The CDR3 bases are TGTGCCAGCAGCTCGGACCGGCGGGGCGGCACCGGGGAGCTGTTTTTT.

The table lists this clone with a few counts. The chain couples TRBV29-1 to TRBJ2-7; no clear D gene. With 2 bases removed from V and 6 bases from J, the gap between germline ends came to 14 bases. Germline CDR1 reads SQVTM; CDR2 reads ANQGSEA. This CDR3 contains 13 residues. This chain's CDR3 is CSVEREEISEQYF. CDR3 sequence (DNA): TGCAGCGTTGAAAGAGAAGAAATTTCCGAGCAGTACTTC.